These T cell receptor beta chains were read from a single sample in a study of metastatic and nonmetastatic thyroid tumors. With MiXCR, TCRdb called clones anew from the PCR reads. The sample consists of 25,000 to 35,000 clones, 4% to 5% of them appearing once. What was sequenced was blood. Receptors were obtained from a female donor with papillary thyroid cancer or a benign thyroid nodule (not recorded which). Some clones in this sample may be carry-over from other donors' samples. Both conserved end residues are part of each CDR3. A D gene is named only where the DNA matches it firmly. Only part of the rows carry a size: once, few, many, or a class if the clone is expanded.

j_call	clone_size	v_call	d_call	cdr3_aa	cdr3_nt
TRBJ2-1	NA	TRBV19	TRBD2	CASSGSRLAGGKNNEQFF	TGTGCCAGTAGTGGCTCTAGACTAGCGGGAGGGAAAAACAATGAGCAGTTCTTC
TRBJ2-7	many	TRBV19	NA	CASSTGLPYEQYF	TGTGCCAGTAGTACCGGACTTCCCTACGAGCAGTACTTC
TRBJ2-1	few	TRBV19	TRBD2	CASGNGRPDGEQFF	TGTGCCAGTGGGAACGGGAGGCCCGATGGCGAGCAGTTCTTC
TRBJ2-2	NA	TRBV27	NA	CASSLWQGNTGELFF	TGTGCCAGCAGTTTGTGGCAGGGAAACACCGGGGAGCTGTTTTTT
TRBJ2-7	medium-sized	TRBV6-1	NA	CASSESSREVDEQYF	TGTGCCAGCAGTGAAAGCAGTCGGGAAGTTGACGAGCAGTACTTC
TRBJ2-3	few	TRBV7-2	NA	CASTTGNTQYF	TGTGCCAGCACGACGGGGAATACGCAGTATTTT
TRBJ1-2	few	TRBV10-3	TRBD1	CAISGGTGGAGGYTF	TGTGCCATCAGTGGAGGGACAGGGGGCGCCGGTGGCTACACCTTC
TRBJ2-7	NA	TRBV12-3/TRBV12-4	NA	CASSHGETSYEQYF	TGTGCCAGCAGTCACGGCGAGACTTCCTACGAGCAGTACTTC
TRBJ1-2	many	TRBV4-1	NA	CASSAPGRAYGYTF	TGCGCCAGCAGCGCTCCAGGGCGCGCCTATGGCTACACCTTC
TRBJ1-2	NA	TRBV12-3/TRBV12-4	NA	CASSGGTGNYGYTF	TGTGCCAGCAGTGGGGGTACAGGGAACTATGGCTACACCTTC
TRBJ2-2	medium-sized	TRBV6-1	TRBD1	CASSTPGQGNTGELFF	TGTGCCAGCAGTACACCGGGACAGGGTAACACCGGGGAGCTGTTTTTT
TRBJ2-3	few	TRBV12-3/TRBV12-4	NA	CASSSGTSWYRDTQYF	TGTGCCAGCAGTTCCGGTACTAGCTGGTATAGAGATACGCAGTATTTT
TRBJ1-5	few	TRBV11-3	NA	CASSSRDSLYSNQPQHF	TGTGCCAGCAGCTCGAGAGACAGTCTTTATAGCAATCAGCCCCAGCATTTT
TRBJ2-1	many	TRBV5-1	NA	CASSFAGLTYNEQFF	TGCGCCAGCAGCTTCGCCGGACTAACCTACAATGAGCAGTTCTTC
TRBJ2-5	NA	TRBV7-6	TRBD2	CASSSGLAGAVGFETQYF	TGTGCCAGCAGTTCCGGACTAGCGGGAGCAGTAGGGTTCGAGACCCAGTACTTC
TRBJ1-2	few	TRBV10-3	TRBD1	CAIRGDRDYGYTF	TGTGCCATAAGGGGGGACAGGGACTATGGCTACACCTTC
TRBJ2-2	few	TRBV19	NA	CASSTFGGYLFF	TGTGCCAGTAGTACCTTCGGCGGGTATCTGTTTTTT
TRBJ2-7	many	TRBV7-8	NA	CASTGTHSYEQYF	TGTGCCAGTACAGGGACCCATTCCTACGAGCAGTACTTC
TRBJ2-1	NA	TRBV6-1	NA	CASSAVQSSYNEQFF	TGTGCCAGCAGTGCGGTACAAAGCTCCTACAATGAGCAGTTCTTC
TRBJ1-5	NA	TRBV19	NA	CASSIFDQPQHF	TGTGCCAGTAGTATTTTTGATCAGCCCCAGCATTTT
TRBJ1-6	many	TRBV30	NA	CALTDLGVDSPLHF	TGTGCCTTAACCGACTTGGGAGTCGATTCACCCCTCCACTTT
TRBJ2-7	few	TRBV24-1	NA	CATSDLRGDANEQYF	TGTGCCACCAGTGATTTAAGGGGTGATGCTAACGAGCAGTACTTC
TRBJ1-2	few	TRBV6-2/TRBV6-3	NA	CASSRQRYYGYTF	TGTGCCAGCAGCAGACAGCGGTACTATGGCTACACCTTC
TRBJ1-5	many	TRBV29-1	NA	CSVDTGFNQPQHF	TGCAGCGTCGATACAGGGTTCAATCAGCCCCAGCATTTT
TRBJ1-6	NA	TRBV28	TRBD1	CASRLTGLHSPVHF	TGTGCCAGCAGATTGACAGGGCTGCACTCCCCCGTCCACTTT
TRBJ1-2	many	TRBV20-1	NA	CSARDRGEGYGYTF	TGCAGTGCTAGAGATCGAGGGGAAGGGTATGGCTACACCTTC
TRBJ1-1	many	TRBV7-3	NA	CASSRGGGSDTEAFF	TGTGCCAGCAGCCGCGGCGGGGGCTCAGACACTGAAGCTTTCTTT
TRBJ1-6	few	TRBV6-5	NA	CASIYYTGTSPLHF	TGTGCCAGCATTTATTACACAGGGACCTCACCCCTCCACTTT
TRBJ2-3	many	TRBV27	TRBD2	CASSSRLAGGTDTQYF	TGTGCCAGCAGTTCCCGACTAGCGGGAGGCACAGATACGCAGTATTTT
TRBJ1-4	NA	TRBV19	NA	CASSMSGGRDEKLFF	TGTGCCAGTAGTATGTCGGGGGGTCGGGATGAAAAACTGTTTTTT
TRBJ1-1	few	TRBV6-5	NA	CASSYGGENTEAFF	TGTGCCAGCAGTTACGGGGGAGAAAACACTGAAGCTTTCTTT
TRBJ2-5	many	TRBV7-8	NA	CASSFRLQQETQYF	TGTGCCAGCAGCTTCCGACTCCAGCAAGAGACCCAGTACTTC
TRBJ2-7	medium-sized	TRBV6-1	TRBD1	CASRGDSRYEQYF	TGTGCCAGCAGGGGGGACAGTCGGTACGAGCAGTACTTC
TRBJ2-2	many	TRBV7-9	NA	CASSLVRHLNTGELFF	TGTGCCAGCAGCTTAGTAAGACACTTAAACACCGGGGAGCTGTTTTTT
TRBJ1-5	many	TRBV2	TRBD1	CASTLGQGYQPQHF	TGTGCCAGCACCTTGGGACAGGGATATCAGCCCCAGCATTTT
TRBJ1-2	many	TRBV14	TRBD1	CASSPLGQAYYGYTF	TGTGCCAGCAGCCCCCTGGGACAGGCCTACTATGGCTACACCTTC
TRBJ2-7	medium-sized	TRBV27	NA	CASSSDFSYEQYF	TGTGCCAGCAGTTCCGATTTCTCCTACGAGCAGTACTTC
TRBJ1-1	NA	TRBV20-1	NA	CSATPGHSVNTEAFF	TGCAGTGCTACCCCCGGACATAGCGTGAACACTGAAGCTTTCTTT
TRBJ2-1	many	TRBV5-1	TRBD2	CASSLGLAASYNEQFF	TGCGCCAGCAGCTTGGGACTAGCGGCATCCTACAATGAGCAGTTCTTC
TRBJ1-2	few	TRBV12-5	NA	CASGLVLRGADYGYTF	TGTGCTAGTGGTTTGGTACTTCGGGGGGCGGACTATGGCTACACCTTC
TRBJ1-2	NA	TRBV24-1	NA	CATICGANYGYTF	TGTGCCACCATATGTGGGGCGAACTATGGCTACACCTTC
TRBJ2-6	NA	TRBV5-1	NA	CASSFLPTAGANVLTF	TGCGCCAGCAGCTTTTTACCGACTGCTGGGGCCAACGTCCTGACTTTC
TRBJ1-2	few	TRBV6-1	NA	CASSERTVNGYTF	TGTGCCAGCAGTGAAAGGACGGTGAATGGCTACACCTTC
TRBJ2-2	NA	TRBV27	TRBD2	CASSLRGRDTGELFF	TGTGCCAGCAGTTTAAGAGGGAGGGACACCGGGGAGCTGTTTTTT
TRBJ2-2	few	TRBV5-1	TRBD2	CASSLTSGNTGELFF	TGCGCCAGCAGCTTGACTAGCGGAAACACCGGGGAGCTGTTTTTT
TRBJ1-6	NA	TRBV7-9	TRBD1	CASNLEGQGGSPLHF	TGTGCCAGCAACTTGGAGGGACAGGGTGGATCACCCCTCCACTTT
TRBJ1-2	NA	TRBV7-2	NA	CASSLYGGIHDYGYTF	TGTGCCAGCAGCCTCTATGGGGGGATCCACGACTATGGCTACACCTTC
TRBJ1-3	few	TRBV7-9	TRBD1	CASSFLAPGQGTVRNTIYF	TGTGCCAGCAGCTTCCTAGCTCCGGGACAGGGGACCGTTAGAAACACCATATATTTT
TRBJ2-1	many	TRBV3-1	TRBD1	CASSQVLGQGKINEQFF	TGTGCCAGCAGCCAAGTGCTTGGACAGGGGAAAATCAATGAGCAGTTCTTC
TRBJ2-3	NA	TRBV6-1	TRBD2	CASREVLAGPTSTDTQYF	TGTGCCAGCAGGGAAGTGTTAGCGGGACCGACTAGCACAGATACGCAGTATTTT
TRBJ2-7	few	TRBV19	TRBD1	CASSPGTGSSYEQYF	TGTGCCAGTAGTCCGGGGACAGGTAGCTCCTACGAGCAGTACTTC
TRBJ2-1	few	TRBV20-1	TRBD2	CSARSSGSISVSRDSSYNEQFF	TGCAGTGCTAGGTCTAGCGGGAGTATCTCTGTGAGTCGGGATAGTTCCTACAATGAGCAGTTCTTC
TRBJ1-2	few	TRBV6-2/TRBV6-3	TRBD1	CASSVTGNYGYTF	TGTGCCAGCAGTGTGACAGGGAACTATGGCTACACCTTC
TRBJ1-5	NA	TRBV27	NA	CASTPKWGQPQHF	TGTGCCAGCACCCCAAAGTGGGGTCAGCCCCAGCATTTT
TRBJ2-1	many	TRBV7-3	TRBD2	CASSGAGDNEQFF	TGTGCCAGCAGCGGGGCGGGAGACAATGAGCAGTTCTTC
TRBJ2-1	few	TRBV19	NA	CASSIQRGGYNEQFF	TGTGCCAGTAGTATACAGAGGGGAGGCTACAATGAGCAGTTCTTC
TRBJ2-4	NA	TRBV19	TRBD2	CASSVLAGGFGDIQYF	TGTGCCAGTAGTGTACTAGCGGGAGGGTTCGGAGACATTCAGTACTTC
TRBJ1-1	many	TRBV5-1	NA	CASSYQQGMNTEAFF	TGCGCCAGCAGCTATCAACAGGGAATGAACACTGAAGCTTTCTTT
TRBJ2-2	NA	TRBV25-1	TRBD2	CASSVGGRANGELFF	TGTGCCAGCAGTGTCGGCGGGAGGGCCAACGGGGAGCTGTTTTTT
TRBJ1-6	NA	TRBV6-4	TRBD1	CASSDGTDNSPLHF	TGTGCCAGCAGTGACGGGACAGATAATTCACCCCTCCACTTT